This is a list of T cell receptor beta chains from one sample in a study of T cell responses to AZD1222 COVID-19 vaccine. Some clones are missing from TCRdb's copy, which holds only in-frame ones; the method was immunoSEQ multiplex PCR. The table lists approximately 150,000 clones, around 93% of them singletons. Here the sequenced sample was peripheral blood, taken 28 days after the second AZD1222 dose. All receptors come from an adult who received the AZD1222 COVID-19 vaccine. Both conserved end residues are part of each CDR3. D genes are given only for firm matches. For some rows the clone size is stated as once, few or many, or as a class when expanded; others skip it.

d_gene: .
j_gene: TRBJ2-5
v_gene: TRBV6-2/TRBV6-3
abundance: .
CDR3aa: CASSYSRQDRGETQYF
CDR3nt: TGTGCCAGCAGTTACAGTCGGCAGGACCGAGGAGAGACCCAGTACTTC

d_gene: TRBD1
j_gene: TRBJ1-1
v_gene: TRBV6-1
abundance: .
CDR3aa: CASSEAAGQVTEAFF
CDR3nt: TGTGCCAGCAGTGAAGCGGCGGGACAGGTAACTGAAGCTTTCTTT

d_gene: TRBD1
j_gene: TRBJ1-6
v_gene: TRBV18
abundance: .
CDR3aa: CASSSDRGSNSPLHF
CDR3nt: TGTGCCAGCTCATCTGACAGGGGAAGTAATTCACCCCTCCACTTT

d_gene: .
j_gene: TRBJ2-7
v_gene: TRBV4-1
abundance: .
CDR3aa: CASSHDATGSSYEQYF
CDR3nt: TGCGCCAGCAGCCATGACGCGACAGGTAGCTCCTACGAGCAGTACTTC

d_gene: TRBD1
j_gene: TRBJ1-5
v_gene: TRBV7-9
abundance: .
CDR3aa: CASSLRGRQPQHF
CDR3nt: TGTGCCAGCAGCTTGAGGGGGCGTCAGCCCCAGCATTTT

d_gene: .
j_gene: TRBJ1-3
v_gene: TRBV19
abundance: once
CDR3aa: CASSIGRDSGNTIYF
CDR3nt: TGTGCCAGTAGTATCGGGAGGGACTCTGGAAACACCATATATTTT

d_gene: TRBD2
j_gene: TRBJ2-7
v_gene: TRBV5-4
abundance: .
CDR3aa: CASSSDTSGRIIHEQYF
CDR3nt: TGTGCCAGCAGCTCAGACACTAGCGGGAGGATCATCCACGAGCAGTACTTC

d_gene: .
j_gene: TRBJ1-4
v_gene: TRBV3-1/TRBV3-2
abundance: once
CDR3aa: CASSQVQGERKKLFF
CDR3nt: TGTGCCAGCAGCCAAGTTCAAGGGGAGAGGAAAAAACTGTTTTTT

d_gene: .
j_gene: TRBJ1-1
v_gene: TRBV11-2
abundance: .
CDR3aa: CASRWGALNTEAFF
CDR3nt: TGTGCCAGCAGATGGGGGGCCCTGAACACTGAAGCTTTCTTT

d_gene: TRBD1
j_gene: TRBJ2-3
v_gene: TRBV24-1
abundance: .
CDR3aa: CATSDSTGGTQYF
CDR3nt: TGTGCCACCAGTGATTCTACAGGGGGCACGCAGTATTTT

d_gene: .
j_gene: TRBJ1-2
v_gene: TRBV7-9
abundance: .
CDR3aa: CASSLSAGVDGYTF
CDR3nt: TGTGCCAGCAGCTTAAGTGCGGGGGTAGATGGCTACACCTTC

d_gene: TRBD2
j_gene: TRBJ2-1
v_gene: TRBV14
abundance: .
CDR3aa: CASSPTSGKVYNEQFF
CDR3nt: TGTGCCAGCAGCCCGACTAGCGGGAAAGTTTACAATGAGCAGTTCTTC

d_gene: .
j_gene: TRBJ2-1
v_gene: TRBV7-2
abundance: .
CDR3aa: CASSLGTLGTQFF
CDR3nt: TGTGCCAGCAGCTTAGGGACATTAGGTACGCAGTTCTTC

d_gene: .
j_gene: TRBJ1-1
v_gene: TRBV18
abundance: .
CDR3aa: CASSPRKGTEAFF
CDR3nt: TGTGCCAGCTCACCTCGGAAGGGGACTGAAGCTTTCTTT

d_gene: TRBD2
j_gene: TRBJ2-7
v_gene: TRBV5-1
abundance: .
CDR3aa: CASSEREAYEQYF
CDR3nt: TGCGCCAGCAGCGAGCGGGAAGCCTACGAGCAGTACTTC

d_gene: .
j_gene: TRBJ2-1
v_gene: TRBV6-4
abundance: .
CDR3aa: CASSDSGDGQQFF
CDR3nt: TGTGCCAGCAGTGACTCCGGGGACGGCCAGCAGTTCTTC

d_gene: .
j_gene: TRBJ2-1
v_gene: TRBV2
abundance: .
CDR3aa: CASKRRIGVGEQFF
CDR3nt: TGTGCCAGCAAAAGGAGGATTGGGGTGGGGGAGCAGTTCTTC

d_gene: .
j_gene: TRBJ2-1
v_gene: TRBV4-3
abundance: .
CDR3aa: CASSQGAYNEQFF
CDR3nt: TGCGCCAGCAGCCAAGGGGCCTACAATGAGCAGTTCTTC

d_gene: TRBD1
j_gene: TRBJ1-1
v_gene: TRBV27
abundance: .
CDR3aa: CASSLAGQGSTEAFF
CDR3nt: TGTGCCAGCAGTTTAGCGGGACAGGGTAGCACTGAAGCTTTCTTT

d_gene: TRBD1
j_gene: TRBJ1-2
v_gene: TRBV18
abundance: once
CDR3aa: CASSWARTGGRRYNHNYGYTF
CDR3nt: TGTGCCAGCTCGTGGGCCCGGACAGGGGGGCGGAGGTATAATCACAACTATGGCTACACCTTC

d_gene: .
j_gene: TRBJ1-1
v_gene: TRBV6-5
abundance: .
CDR3aa: CASSYIPSTEAFF
CDR3nt: TGTGCCAGCAGTTATATACCCAGCACTGAAGCTTTCTTT

d_gene: .
j_gene: TRBJ1-2
v_gene: TRBV18
abundance: .
CDR3aa: CASSPGDGYTF
CDR3nt: TGTGCCAGCTCACCAGGGGATGGCTACACCTTC

d_gene: TRBD1
j_gene: TRBJ2-7
v_gene: TRBV19
abundance: .
CDR3aa: CASSPRDRDSYEQYF
CDR3nt: TGTGCCAGTAGTCCGCGGGACAGGGACTCCTACGAGCAGTACTTC

d_gene: TRBD1
j_gene: TRBJ1-5
v_gene: TRBV19
abundance: once
CDR3aa: CASGQGAGNQPQHF
CDR3nt: TGTGCCAGTGGACAGGGGGCAGGCAATCAGCCCCAGCATTTT

d_gene: .
j_gene: TRBJ1-1
v_gene: TRBV3-1/TRBV3-2
abundance: .
CDR3aa: CASSQADTGEAFF
CDR3nt: TGTGCCAGCAGCCAAGCAGACACAGGGGAAGCTTTCTTT

d_gene: .
j_gene: TRBJ2-5
v_gene: TRBV2
abundance: .
CDR3aa: CASSEALEFMAQYF
CDR3nt: TGTGCCAGCAGTGAAGCGTTGGAGTTTATGGCCCAGTACTTC

d_gene: TRBD1
j_gene: TRBJ1-5
v_gene: TRBV12-5
abundance: .
CDR3aa: CASGLDRGLGNQPQHF
CDR3nt: TGTGCTAGTGGTTTGGACAGGGGGCTCGGCAATCAGCCCCAGCATTTT

d_gene: .
j_gene: TRBJ2-3
v_gene: TRBV7-8
abundance: .
CDR3aa: CASSLARTARWETGRSDTQYF
CDR3nt: TGTGCCAGCAGCTTAGCCCGAACAGCGAGGTGGGAGACTGGTCGTTCGGATACGCAGTATTTT

d_gene: .
j_gene: TRBJ2-3
v_gene: TRBV7-9
abundance: .
CDR3aa: CASSLGGADTQYF
CDR3nt: TGTGCCAGCAGCTTAGGCGGGGCAGATACGCAGTATTTT